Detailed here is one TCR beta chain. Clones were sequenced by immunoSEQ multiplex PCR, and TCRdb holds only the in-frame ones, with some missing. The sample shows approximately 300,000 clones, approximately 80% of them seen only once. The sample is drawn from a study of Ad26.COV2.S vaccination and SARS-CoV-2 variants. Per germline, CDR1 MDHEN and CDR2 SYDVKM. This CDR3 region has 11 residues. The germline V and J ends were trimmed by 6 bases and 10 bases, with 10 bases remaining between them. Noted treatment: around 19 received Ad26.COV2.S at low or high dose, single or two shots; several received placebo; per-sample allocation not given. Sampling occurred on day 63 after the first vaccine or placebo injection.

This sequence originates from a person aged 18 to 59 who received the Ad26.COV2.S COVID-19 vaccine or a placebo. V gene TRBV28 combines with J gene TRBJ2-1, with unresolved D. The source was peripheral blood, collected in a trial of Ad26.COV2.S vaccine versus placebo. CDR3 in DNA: TGTGCCAGCAGCCGCTACGGCGAGCAGTTCTTC. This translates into CASSRYGEQFF.